This TCR beta chain was observed in a study of T cells after yellow fever vaccination. Synthesis of TCR cDNA relied on 5'RACE template switching, which attached a universal primer site and UMIs. From the 5' RACE reads, TCRdb called clonotypes with MiXCR, one entry per CDR3 protein. This table holds over 110,000 distinct CDR3 sequences, about 7.7% found once. Study findings and constraints: Re-detected after boosting: most primary clones, almost 97% of CD4 and about 85% of CD8. Researchers cautioned that FACS-sorted repertoires could harbor abundant clonotypes contaminating from the bulk population. A faster peak, day 5 versus 15, was reached by the weaker secondary response.

The CDR3 loop spans 15 amino acids. V dropped 3 bases and J dropped 7 bases, with 16 bases sitting between them. CDR1 SEHNR and CDR2 FQNEAQ come from the germline V gene (reference sequence). The table lists this clonotype with many counts. Its antigen is not known. The sample was CD4+ T cells sorted from PBMCs, taken 5 days after the yellow fever booster vaccination. This receptor was taken from a man aged 25-40 years who received the YFV17D yellow fever vaccine. The rearrangement uses TRBV7-9 and TRBJ2-1; possible D gene TRBD2, 6 bases. CDR3 bases: TGTGCCAGCAGCTTCCTCGGGGGTAGCGATAATGAGCAGTTCTTC. Its translation: CASSFLGGSDNEQFF. Supplemented by reference TRBV7-9 and TRBJ2-1, the full variable domain reads DTGVSQNPRHKITKRGQNVTFRCDPISEHNRLYWYRQTLGQGPEFLTYFQNEAQLEKSRLLSDRFSAERPKGSFSTLEIQRTEQGDSAMYLCASSFLGGSDNEQFFGPGTRLTVL.